Listed below are T cell receptor beta chains from one sample, sequenced in a study of identifying expanded T cells in peripheral blood. The data were produced by immunoSEQ multiplex PCR, yet TCRdb's version contains in-frame clones alone and is incomplete. The table records tens of thousands of clones, approximately 88% of them present only once. The sequencing sample was made of blood. The receptors were gathered from a person aged 18-69 years in good health. CDR3s include the opening cysteine and the closing phenylalanine or tryptophan. D genes are given only for firm matches. Size is omitted from some rows. Given values are once, few, many or a class for expanded clones.

clone_size | j_call | v_call | d_call | cdr3_aa | cdr3_nt
NA | TRBJ2-7 | TRBV19 | NA | CASSPGRNTYEQYF | TGTGCCAGTAGTCCGGGACGGAATACCTACGAGCAGTACTTC
NA | TRBJ2-7 | TRBV28 | NA | CASSLVGTRGWEQYF | TGTGCCAGCAGTTTAGTCGGGACTCGTGGTTGGGAGCAGTACTTC
NA | TRBJ2-7 | TRBV30 | TRBD2 | CAWSASGIRGEQYF | TGTGCCTGGAGTGCAAGCGGGATAAGGGGCGAGCAGTACTTC
NA | TRBJ2-3 | TRBV5-1 | NA | CASSLADTQYF | TGCGCCAGCAGCTTGGCAGATACGCAGTATTTT
NA | TRBJ1-4 | TRBV28 | NA | CASSLYGGVNEKLFF | TGTGCCAGCAGTTTATACGGGGGAGTTAATGAAAAACTGTTTTTT
NA | TRBJ1-1 | TRBV7-9 | NA | CASRNSGGSTEAFF | TGTGCCAGCAGGAATTCTGGCGGGTCCACTGAAGCTTTCTTT
NA | TRBJ2-3 | TRBV10-3 | NA | CAIRDAPSTDTQYF | TGTGCCATCCGGGACGCCCCTAGCACAGATACGCAGTATTTT
NA | TRBJ2-1 | TRBV6-5 | NA | CASSYDTFSSYNEQFF | TGTGCCAGCAGTTACGACACTTTTAGCTCCTACAATGAGCAGTTCTTC
few | TRBJ2-7 | TRBV5-5 | NA | CASSLDIYEQYF | TGTGCCAGCAGCTTGGACATCTACGAGCAGTACTTC
NA | TRBJ2-7 | TRBV19 | NA | CASSIGGTYEQYF | TGTGCCAGTAGTATCGGCGGGACCTACGAGCAGTACTTC
NA | TRBJ1-1 | TRBV10-2 | NA | CASSTGTLGDTEAFF | TGCGCCAGCAGCACCGGGACCCTGGGTGACACTGAAGCTTTCTTT
NA | TRBJ2-2 | TRBV5-1 | NA | CASRASSNTGELFF | TGCGCCAGCAGGGCTAGCAGCAACACCGGGGAGCTGTTTTTT
NA | TRBJ2-3 | TRBV2 | NA | CASSARGGQVNTDTQYF | TGTGCCAGCAGTGCGAGGGGGGGGCAAGTAAACACAGATACGCAGTATTTT
NA | TRBJ1-2 | TRBV4-1 | NA | CASSQANRRGYGYTF | TGCGCCAGCAGCCAAGCGAACCGCAGGGGCTATGGCTACACCTTC
NA | TRBJ1-4 | TRBV5-8 | TRBD1 | CASSHTLPGGGKLFF | TGTGCCAGCAGCCACACTCTCCCAGGGGGAGGGAAACTGTTTTTT
once | TRBJ2-2 | TRBV4-3 | NA | CASSQAGVTGELFF | TGCGCCAGCAGCCAAGCCGGAGTCACCGGGGAGCTGTTTTTT
NA | TRBJ1-2 | TRBV10-3 | NA | CAISPGANGYGYTF | TGTGCCATCAGCCCAGGAGCCAACGGCTATGGCTACACCTTC
NA | TRBJ2-5 | TRBV7-2 | NA | CASSLGWMGPETQYF | TGTGCCAGCAGCTTAGGGTGGATGGGGCCGGAGACCCAGTACTTC
NA | TRBJ2-3 | TRBV7-9 | NA | CASSLTGQSTDTQYF | TGTGCCAGCAGCTTAACAGGACAGAGCACAGATACGCAGTATTTT
NA | TRBJ2-5 | TRBV10-3 | NA | CAISERSGSQETQYF | TGTGCCATCAGTGAGAGGTCAGGGTCCCAAGAGACCCAGTACTTC
once | TRBJ1-1 | TRBV4-2 | TRBD1 | CASSHGQGDITEAFF | TGTGCCAGCAGCCACGGACAGGGGGATATCACTGAAGCTTTCTTT
NA | TRBJ2-5 | TRBV6-6 | NA | CASSQLETQYF | TGTGCCAGCAGTCAGCTAGAGACCCAGTACTTC
once | TRBJ1-4 | TRBV28 | NA | CASSSDSKLFF | TGTGCCAGCAGTTCCGACAGCAAACTGTTTTTT
NA | TRBJ2-7 | TRBV11-1 | NA | CASSLADRYEQYF | TGTGCCAGCAGCTTAGCCGACAGGTACGAGCAGTACTTC
NA | TRBJ1-1 | TRBV29-1 | NA | CSVAGIRPGGEAFF | TGCAGCGTTGCGGGGATTAGACCCGGAGGTGAAGCTTTCTTT
few | TRBJ2-3 | TRBV5-1 | TRBD2 | CASRPRGLAGSTDTQYF | TGCGCCAGCAGACCCCGGGGACTAGCGGGCTCCACAGATACGCAGTATTTT
NA | TRBJ2-1 | TRBV10-3 | NA | CAIRGGQSNEQFF | TGTGCCATCAGGGGGGGACAGTCCAATGAGCAGTTCTTC
NA | TRBJ1-1 | TRBV20-1 | NA | CSASRSSEAFF | TGCAGTGCTAGTCGGAGCAGTGAAGCTTTCTTT
once | TRBJ2-2 | TRBV7-9 | NA | CASSRTETGELFF | TGTGCCAGCAGCCGAACTGAGACCGGGGAGCTGTTTTTT
NA | TRBJ2-3 | TRBV30 | NA | CAGTAGSTDTQYF | TGTGCAGGGACGGCAGGGAGCACAGATACGCAGTATTTT
NA | TRBJ2-7 | TRBV30 | NA | CAWSVGTDFSYEQYF | TGTGCCTGGAGTGTGGGGACTGACTTTTCCTACGAGCAGTACTTC
few | TRBJ1-2 | TRBV30 | TRBD1 | CAWSSRTGGGYTF | TGTGCCTGGAGTTCACGGACAGGGGGAGGCTACACCTTC
NA | TRBJ2-3 | TRBV7-7 | TRBD2 | CASSLEGTSGCTDTQYF | TGTGCCAGCAGCTTAGAAGGGACTAGCGGTTGCACAGATACGCAGTATTTT
NA | TRBJ1-4 | TRBV28 | NA | CASSLQGSNEKLFF | TGTGCCAGCAGTTTGCAGGGCAGTAATGAAAAACTGTTTTTT
NA | TRBJ2-2 | TRBV28 | NA | CASKRATGELFF | TGTGCCAGCAAACGGGCGACCGGGGAGCTGTTTTTT
NA | TRBJ1-1 | TRBV28 | TRBD1 | CASISGTGLSYGEAFF | TGTGCCAGCATATCCGGGACAGGGCTATCATATGGTGAAGCTTTCTTT
NA | TRBJ2-3 | TRBV4-1 | NA | CASSPGPSSGDTQYF | TGCGCCAGCAGCCCTGGGCCTTCTTCTGGAGATACGCAGTATTTT
NA | TRBJ1-3 | TRBV28 | NA | CASNGNTIYF | TGTGCCAGCAATGGAAACACCATATATTTT
NA | TRBJ1-2 | TRBV7-9 | NA | CASSLKQGPDYGYTF | TGTGCCAGCAGCTTAAAACAGGGACCGGACTATGGCTACACCTTC
NA | TRBJ2-7 | TRBV4-2 | TRBD2 | CASSQVGASGRFYEQYF | TGTGCCAGCAGCCAAGTCGGAGCTAGCGGGAGATTCTACGAGCAGTACTTC
NA | TRBJ2-2 | TRBV11-2 | TRBD2 | CASSIGTSANTGELFF | TGTGCCAGCAGCATCGGGACTAGCGCGAACACCGGGGAGCTGTTTTTT
NA | TRBJ2-4 | TRBV27 | NA | CASSFQNIQYF | TGTGCCAGCAGTTTCCAGAACATTCAGTACTTC
NA | TRBJ2-2 | TRBV28 | NA | CASSPGRGLRELFF | TGTGCCAGCAGTCCAGGGCGGGGGCTGCGGGAGCTGTTTTTT
NA | TRBJ2-7 | TRBV5-6 | TRBD2 | CASSLGLAGGRSSYEQYF | TGTGCCAGCAGCTTGGGACTAGCGGGGGGTAGGAGCTCCTACGAGCAGTACTTC
NA | TRBJ1-1 | TRBV2 | NA | CASSPFKNTEAFF | TGTGCCAGCAGCCCGTTCAAAAACACTGAAGCTTTCTTT
NA | TRBJ2-3 | TRBV28 | NA | CASSPRASTDTQYF | TGTGCCAGCAGTCCCCGGGCTAGCACAGATACGCAGTATTTT
NA | TRBJ2-7 | TRBV28 | NA | CASSPGPYEQYF | TGTGCCAGTTCCCCGGGCCCCTACGAGCAGTACTTC
NA | TRBJ2-5 | TRBV19 | NA | CATSAEFLIQETQYF | TGTGCCACCTCGGCGGAATTTTTAATCCAAGAGACCCAGTACTTC
NA | TRBJ1-6 | TRBV5-6 | NA | CASSLVQGIPSSYNSPLHF | TGTGCCAGCAGCTTGGTCCAGGGGATTCCGAGCTCCTATAATTCACCCCTCCACTTT
NA | TRBJ1-5 | TRBV18 | TRBD1 | CASSPQGGYSNQPQHF | TGTGCCAGCTCACCTCAAGGGGGCTATAGCAATCAGCCCCAGCATTTT
NA | TRBJ1-1 | TRBV28 | NA | CASSSRLNTEAFF | TGTGCCAGCAGTTCTCGATTGAACACTGAAGCTTTCTTT
NA | TRBJ2-1 | TRBV30 | TRBD2 | CAWSPGLAGVNEQFF | TGTGCCTGGAGCCCGGGACTAGCGGGAGTAAATGAGCAGTTCTTC
NA | TRBJ2-5 | TRBV2 | NA | CASSGGAQETQYF | TGTGCCAGCAGTGGTGGGGCACAAGAGACCCAGTACTTC
NA | TRBJ1-2 | TRBV6-5 | NA | CASTNRGYGYTF | TGTGCCAGCACCAACCGGGGCTATGGCTACACCTTC